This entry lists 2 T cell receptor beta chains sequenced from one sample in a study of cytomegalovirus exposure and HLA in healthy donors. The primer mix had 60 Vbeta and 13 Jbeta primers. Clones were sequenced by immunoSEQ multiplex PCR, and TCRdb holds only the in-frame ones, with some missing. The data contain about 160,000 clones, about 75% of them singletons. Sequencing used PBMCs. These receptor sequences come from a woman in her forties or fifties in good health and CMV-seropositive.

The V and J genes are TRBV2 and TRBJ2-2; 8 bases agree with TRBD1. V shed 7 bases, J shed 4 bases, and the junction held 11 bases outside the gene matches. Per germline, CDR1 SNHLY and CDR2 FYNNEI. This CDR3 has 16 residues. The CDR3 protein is CASTSDRDGPTGELFF. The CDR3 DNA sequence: TGTGCCAGCACCTCGGACAGGGACGGACCCACCGGGGAGCTGTTTTTT.

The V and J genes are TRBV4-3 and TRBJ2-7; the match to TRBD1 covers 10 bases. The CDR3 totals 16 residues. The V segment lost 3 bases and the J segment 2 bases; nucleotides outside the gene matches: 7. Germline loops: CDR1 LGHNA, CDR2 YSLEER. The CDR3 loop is CASSQQWDRGAYEQYF. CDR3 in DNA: TGCGCCAGCAGCCAGCAGTGGGACAGGGGCGCCTACGAGCAGTACTTC.